This is a list of T cell receptor beta chains from one sample in a study of T-cell memory formation after mild COVID-19. TCRdb re-derived calls from the 5' RACE reads in MiXCR, one entry per CDR3 protein. The top ten clones hold around 12% of a sample with some 330,000 distinct CDR3 sequences, under 25% of them seen once. Sequenced sample: PBMCs or a T cell subset sorted from them (not recorded which). The receptors shown here come from an adult woman who had mild COVID-19 (a few samples of this study predate the infection). Cell type and time point are not known. Both conserved end residues are part of each CDR3. A D gene is named only where the DNA matches it firmly. Only part of the rows carry a size: once, few, many, or a class if the clone is expanded.

CDR3nt: TGTGCCAGCAGTTACGAGACAGGCCCTCGTGGTGGCTACACCTTC; CDR3aa: CASSYETGPRGGYTF; j_gene: TRBJ1-2; d_gene: -; abundance: -; v_gene: TRBV6-2/TRBV6-3
CDR3nt: TGTGCCAGCAGTTGCTTGGATGTGGACCTTCCAAATGAAAAACTTTTTTTT; CDR3aa: CASSCLDVDLPNEKLFF; j_gene: TRBJ1-4; d_gene: -; abundance: -; v_gene: TRBV27
CDR3nt: TGTGCCAGCAGCTTAGAAACAGCCAACTATGGCTACACCTTC; CDR3aa: CASSLETANYGYTF; j_gene: TRBJ1-2; d_gene: -; abundance: many; v_gene: TRBV7-9
CDR3nt: TGTGCCACCAGCAGAAGGGGACCCAACTTGACCCAGTACTTC; CDR3aa: CATSRRGPNLTQYF; j_gene: TRBJ2-5; d_gene: -; abundance: -; v_gene: TRBV15
CDR3nt: TGCGCCAGCAGCCAAGTCCACGGTTCTGGAAACACCATATATTTT; CDR3aa: CASSQVHGSGNTIYF; j_gene: TRBJ1-3; d_gene: -; abundance: -; v_gene: TRBV4-3
CDR3nt: TGTGCCAGCAGTCCAGAGGGCCGGTCCTACGAGCAGTACTTC; CDR3aa: CASSPEGRSYEQYF; j_gene: TRBJ2-7; d_gene: -; abundance: -; v_gene: TRBV12-3/TRBV12-4
CDR3nt: TGCAGTGCTAGTGGCAGGTCGAGCTCCTACGAGCAGTACTTC; CDR3aa: CSASGRSSSYEQYF; j_gene: TRBJ2-7; d_gene: -; abundance: -; v_gene: TRBV20-1
CDR3nt: TGCGCCAGCAGCCGATCCGGGACAGGTACTCGCGAGCAGTACTTC; CDR3aa: CASSRSGTGTREQYF; j_gene: TRBJ2-7; d_gene: TRBD1; abundance: -; v_gene: TRBV4-3
CDR3nt: TGTGCCAGCAGCTTAACGTTGGGGGGCAAGGGGCAGTTCTTC; CDR3aa: CASSLTLGGKGQFF; j_gene: TRBJ2-1; d_gene: -; abundance: few; v_gene: TRBV7-3
CDR3nt: TGTGCCAGCAGTCCCAGGGCGAAGGACTATGGCTACACCTTC; CDR3aa: CASSPRAKDYGYTF; j_gene: TRBJ1-2; d_gene: -; abundance: -; v_gene: TRBV12-3/TRBV12-4
CDR3nt: TGTGCCAGTACGTACAGAAACTATGGCTACACCTTC; CDR3aa: CASTYRNYGYTF; j_gene: TRBJ1-2; d_gene: -; abundance: -; v_gene: TRBV19
CDR3nt: TGTGCCAGCAGTTTAAGGGGAGAGGACTATGGCTACACCTTC; CDR3aa: CASSLRGEDYGYTF; j_gene: TRBJ1-2; d_gene: -; abundance: -; v_gene: TRBV12-3/TRBV12-4
CDR3nt: TGTGCCACCAGTGCACTCCAACAGGGATGGGGCACAGATACGCAGTATTTT; CDR3aa: CATSALQQGWGTDTQYF; j_gene: TRBJ2-3; d_gene: -; abundance: few; v_gene: TRBV24-1
CDR3nt: TGTGCCAGCAGCTTAGCCGGACTAGCGGGAGGGGCCAGGGATACGCAGTATTTT; CDR3aa: CASSLAGLAGGARDTQYF; j_gene: TRBJ2-3; d_gene: TRBD2; abundance: few; v_gene: TRBV7-6
CDR3nt: TGTGCCAGCAGCGTAGATGACAGAACGAAGGGCGAGCAGTACTTC; CDR3aa: CASSVDDRTKGEQYF; j_gene: TRBJ2-7; d_gene: -; abundance: few; v_gene: TRBV9
CDR3nt: TGCAGTGCTATAGCGGGGGGGCCCGGAGAGACCCAGTACTTC; CDR3aa: CSAIAGGPGETQYF; j_gene: TRBJ2-5; d_gene: TRBD2; abundance: few; v_gene: TRBV20-1
CDR3nt: TGTGCCAGCAGCTTAGGACTAGCTAGGAATGAGCAGTTCTTC; CDR3aa: CASSLGLARNEQFF; j_gene: TRBJ2-1; d_gene: TRBD2; abundance: many; v_gene: TRBV7-9
CDR3nt: TGCAGTGCTAGAGCCCCACTAGCGGCCCACTACGAGCAGTACTTC; CDR3aa: CSARAPLAAHYEQYF; j_gene: TRBJ2-7; d_gene: TRBD2; abundance: many; v_gene: TRBV20-1
CDR3nt: TGTGCCAGCACCCAGGGGGACAGGGGTTTATACGAGCAGTACTTC; CDR3aa: CASTQGDRGLYEQYF; j_gene: TRBJ2-7; d_gene: TRBD1; abundance: -; v_gene: TRBV3-1
CDR3nt: TGTGCCAGCTCACCAACAGGTGGCGGTGGGAACACTGAAGCTTTCTTT; CDR3aa: CASSPTGGGGNTEAFF; j_gene: TRBJ1-1; d_gene: -; abundance: few; v_gene: TRBV18
CDR3nt: TGTGCCAGCAGGTCCGATCCCGGGGGGAGCACAGATACGCAGTATTTT; CDR3aa: CASRSDPGGSTDTQYF; j_gene: TRBJ2-3; d_gene: TRBD2; abundance: -; v_gene: TRBV12-3/TRBV12-4
CDR3nt: TGTGCCAGCAGGCGGGGACTAGCGGGGATGTACAATGAGCAGTTCTTC; CDR3aa: CASRRGLAGMYNEQFF; j_gene: TRBJ2-1; d_gene: TRBD2; abundance: few; v_gene: TRBV6-2/TRBV6-3
CDR3nt: TGTGCCAGCAGTTGGGTGCGGGCAGGCGCGGGGGAGACCCAGTACTTC; CDR3aa: CASSWVRAGAGETQYF; j_gene: TRBJ2-5; d_gene: -; abundance: -; v_gene: TRBV6-6
CDR3nt: TGTGCCAGCAGTGCCCCCCTCTCAGGGCTGTTAGAAAACATTCAGTACTTC; CDR3aa: CASSAPLSGLLENIQYF; j_gene: TRBJ2-4; d_gene: -; abundance: -; v_gene: TRBV6-1
CDR3nt: TGCAGCATCCGACAGGGGGCCAACTATGGCTACACCTTC; CDR3aa: CSIRQGANYGYTF; j_gene: TRBJ1-2; d_gene: TRBD1; abundance: few; v_gene: TRBV29-1
CDR3nt: TGTGCCACCAGCCGGGACAACACTGAAGCTTTCTTT; CDR3aa: CATSRDNTEAFF; j_gene: TRBJ1-1; d_gene: -; abundance: -; v_gene: TRBV24-1
CDR3nt: TGTGCCACCTGGACAGGGAACCACGAGCAGTACTTC; CDR3aa: CATWTGNHEQYF; j_gene: TRBJ2-7; d_gene: TRBD1; abundance: -; v_gene: TRBV28
CDR3nt: TGCGCCAGCAGCCCTGCATGGACAGGGTCAAACACTGAAGCTTTCTTT; CDR3aa: CASSPAWTGSNTEAFF; j_gene: TRBJ1-1; d_gene: TRBD1; abundance: -; v_gene: TRBV5-1
CDR3nt: TGCGCCAGCAGCTCGGCGGGACAGCTTAATGAAAAACTGTTTTTT; CDR3aa: CASSSAGQLNEKLFF; j_gene: TRBJ1-4; d_gene: TRBD1; abundance: -; v_gene: TRBV5-1
CDR3nt: TGTGCCAGCAGCCAAGATCTAGCCTCCTACGAGCAGTACTTC; CDR3aa: CASSQDLASYEQYF; j_gene: TRBJ2-7; d_gene: -; abundance: -; v_gene: TRBV3-1
CDR3nt: TGTGCCAGCCTACGGGAGCCTGCACTTGGTGGGGTGGCCTACGAGCAGTACTTC; CDR3aa: CASLREPALGGVAYEQYF; j_gene: TRBJ2-7; d_gene: -; abundance: -; v_gene: TRBV18
CDR3nt: TGTGCCTGCAGGGGGTACGAGCAGTACTTC; CDR3aa: CACRGYEQYF; j_gene: TRBJ2-7; d_gene: TRBD1; abundance: -; v_gene: TRBV30
CDR3nt: TGTGCCACCAGTGGGAGCGGAGGAGACGCTTTCTTT; CDR3aa: CATSGSGGDAFF; j_gene: TRBJ1-1; d_gene: -; abundance: few; v_gene: TRBV24-1
CDR3nt: TGTGCCAGCAGCTTAGTGGGCGGGAGGGTCTACGAGCAGTACTTC; CDR3aa: CASSLVGGRVYEQYF; j_gene: TRBJ2-7; d_gene: TRBD2; abundance: -; v_gene: TRBV7-8
CDR3nt: TGTGCCAGCCTCGTCCTGACTTTC; CDR3aa: CASLVLTF; j_gene: TRBJ2-6; d_gene: -; abundance: -; v_gene: TRBV7-3
CDR3nt: TGTGCCAGCAGCACCCGACAGGTGAATGAGCAGTTCTTC; CDR3aa: CASSTRQVNEQFF; j_gene: TRBJ2-1; d_gene: -; abundance: -; v_gene: TRBV7-2
CDR3nt: TGTGCCAGCAGTTACCCCAGAAATGAAGCTTTCTTT; CDR3aa: CASSYPRNEAFF; j_gene: TRBJ1-1; d_gene: -; abundance: few; v_gene: TRBV6-6
CDR3nt: TGTGCCAGCAGCCTAGCGGGGCTCCAAGAGACCCAGTACTTC; CDR3aa: CASSLAGLQETQYF; j_gene: TRBJ2-5; d_gene: TRBD2; abundance: few; v_gene: TRBV3-1
CDR3nt: TGTGCCAGCAGCACTAGCGGGAGGACCGGGGAGCTGTTTTTT; CDR3aa: CASSTSGRTGELFF; j_gene: TRBJ2-2; d_gene: TRBD2; abundance: -; v_gene: TRBV7-8
CDR3nt: TGTGCCAGCAGCTTAGCTGCAGGACACTCTGGAAACACCATATATTTT; CDR3aa: CASSLAAGHSGNTIYF; j_gene: TRBJ1-3; d_gene: -; abundance: -; v_gene: TRBV7-9
CDR3nt: TGCAGTGCTCGCACACTTGACAGGGGGGACTCCTACGAGCAGTACTTC; CDR3aa: CSARTLDRGDSYEQYF; j_gene: TRBJ2-7; d_gene: TRBD1; abundance: many; v_gene: TRBV20-1
CDR3nt: TGCGCCAGCAGCTTGTTGGGACAGGGGACTAACTATGGCTACACCTTC; CDR3aa: CASSLLGQGTNYGYTF; j_gene: TRBJ1-2; d_gene: TRBD1; abundance: -; v_gene: TRBV5-1
CDR3nt: TGTGCCTGGAGTGTAGAGGGAAGGGACACCGGGGAGCTGTTTTTT; CDR3aa: CAWSVEGRDTGELFF; j_gene: TRBJ2-2; d_gene: -; abundance: -; v_gene: TRBV30
CDR3nt: TGTGCCAGCAGACCACCTTCGTCAGGGGGCCCGAACACTGAAGCTTTCTTT; CDR3aa: CASRPPSSGGPNTEAFF; j_gene: TRBJ1-1; d_gene: TRBD1; abundance: -; v_gene: TRBV12-3/TRBV12-4
CDR3nt: TGCGCCAGCAGCTTGGGAGACAATGAGCAGTTCTTC; CDR3aa: CASSLGDNEQFF; j_gene: TRBJ2-1; d_gene: -; abundance: many; v_gene: TRBV5-1
CDR3nt: TGCGCCAGCAGTACTTCCCGGGCGGGGGGGGCCAAAAACATTCAGTACTTC; CDR3aa: CASSTSRAGGAKNIQYF; j_gene: TRBJ2-4; d_gene: TRBD2; abundance: few; v_gene: TRBV23-1
CDR3nt: TGTGCCAGCAGTTACGCTAGCGGGAGGTCGAACACCGGGGAGCTGTTTTTT; CDR3aa: CASSYASGRSNTGELFF; j_gene: TRBJ2-2; d_gene: TRBD2; abundance: -; v_gene: TRBV6-2/TRBV6-3
CDR3nt: TGTGCCAGCAGCTTAACGGTACTAGCGGCCTACAATGAGCAGTTCTTC; CDR3aa: CASSLTVLAAYNEQFF; j_gene: TRBJ2-1; d_gene: TRBD2; abundance: few; v_gene: TRBV7-3
CDR3nt: TGTGCCAGCAGTAACGGACAGAGAAATGAAAAACTGTTTTTT; CDR3aa: CASSNGQRNEKLFF; j_gene: TRBJ1-4; d_gene: -; abundance: -; v_gene: TRBV6-6
CDR3nt: TGTGCCAGCAGCTCCGGGACTAGCGGGAGGGCCCTCTACGAGCAGTACTTC; CDR3aa: CASSSGTSGRALYEQYF; j_gene: TRBJ2-7; d_gene: TRBD2; abundance: -; v_gene: TRBV7-2
CDR3nt: TGCGCCAGCAGCCGGGTAGAGGGGTTCACCGGGGAGCTGTTTTTT; CDR3aa: CASSRVEGFTGELFF; j_gene: TRBJ2-2; d_gene: -; abundance: few; v_gene: TRBV4-1
CDR3nt: TGTGCCAGCAGTTACCCCATGGATGAGCAGTTCTTC; CDR3aa: CASSYPMDEQFF; j_gene: TRBJ2-1; d_gene: -; abundance: few; v_gene: TRBV6-2/TRBV6-3
CDR3nt: TGTGCCAGCAGCCGAGCGCATGAGCAGTTCTTC; CDR3aa: CASSRAHEQFF; j_gene: TRBJ2-1; d_gene: -; abundance: few; v_gene: TRBV7-6